The 11 T cell receptor beta chains given below trace back to one sample, sequenced in a study of blood T cell repertoires in COVID-19. Method: immunoSEQ multiplex PCR; TCRdb's copy keeps in-frame clones and lacks some. Counted here are around 220,000 clones, less than 90% occurring once; the ten biggest clones make up 1.9%. Input material: peripheral blood. The receptors originated from a middle-aged man with active or convalescent COVID-19.

This chain links TRBV29-1 with TRBJ1-1; possibly TRBD1 for D (5 bases). Trimming shortened V by 3 bases and J by 4 bases, and 6 bases separated the two germline ends. This CDR3 contains 11 residues. The germline gives CDR1 SQVTM, CDR2 ANQGSEA. CDR3 loop: CSVDRATEAFF. CDR3 nucleotide sequence: TGCAGCGTTGACAGGGCCACTGAAGCTTTCTTT.

This chain joins TRBV27 and TRBJ1-2; 8 positions agree with TRBD1. Germline loops: CDR1 MNHEY, CDR2 SMNVEV (reference sequence). This CDR3 contains 14 residues. V lost 8 bases to trimming and J lost 8 bases; unmatched junction nucleotides: 13. CDR3 in amino acids: CASRNWTGWGGYTF. The CDR3 bases are TGTGCCAGCCGAAATTGGACAGGGTGGGGCGGCTACACCTTC.

V and J are TRBV6-6 and TRBJ1-4, with no clear D. Trimming removed 0 bases at V and 8 bases at J, with 7 bases between. CDR1 and CDR2 (germline): MNHNY, SVGAGI (reference sequence). This CDR3 contains 13 residues. Here the CDR3 DNA reads TGTGCCAGCAGTTACTCGCGGGCAGAAAAACTGTTTTTT. This codes for CASSYSRAEKLFF.

This sequence joins TRBV28 and TRBJ1-1; no definite D call. V was shortened by 2 bases and J by 1 base, with 17 bases between the two germline ends. This CDR3 region has 17 residues. Germline loops: CDR1 MDHEN, CDR2 SYDVKM. The CDR3 coding sequence is TGTGCCAGCAGTTTAGAGGGTTTAAGGTCTCCGAACACTGAAGCTTTCTTT. This sequence encodes CASSLEGLRSPNTEAFF.

The CDR3 sequence is CASGPGTSQETQYF. In DNA, the CDR3 is TGTGCTAGTGGTCCCGGGACTAGCCAAGAGACCCAGTACTTC. This sequence joins TRBV12-5 and TRBJ2-5; 8 positions match TRBD2. The CDR3 length is 14 residues. CDR1 LGHNT and CDR2 FRNRAP come from the germline V gene. Trimming took 5 bases from V and 1 from J; bases not matched to a gene: 3. The full variable domain, with the rest looked up from reference TRBV12-5 and TRBJ2-5, is DARVTQTPRHKVTEMGQEVTMRCQPILGHNTVFWYRQTMMQGLELLAYFRNRAPLDDSGMPKDRFSAEMPDATLATLKIQPSEPRDSAVYFCASGPGTSQETQYFGPGTRLLVL.

Only one count was recorded for this clone. The chain recombines TRBV19 with TRBJ1-5, with D possibly TRBD1 on 6 matching bases. The V and J ends lost 8 bases and 0 bases respectively, with 17 bases between them. CDR3 size: 16 residues. Germline V lookup: CDR1 LNHDA, CDR2 SQIVND (reference sequence). DNA for the CDR3: TGTGCCAGTCAACCAGGCAGGGGATATAGCAATCAGCCCCAGCATTTT. It translates to CASQPGRGYSNQPQHF.

The chain uses TRBV3-1 (or the pseudogene TRBV3-2) and TRBJ1-1; possible D gene TRBD1, 6 bases. CDR1 is LGHDT, CDR2 YNNKEL, per germline (reference sequence). The CDR3 runs 14 residues. Trimming took 1 base from V and 6 from J, leaving 12 bases between them. CDR3 in amino acids: CASSQVQGLAEAFF. The CDR3 nucleotides are TGTGCCAGCAGCCAAGTACAGGGATTGGCTGAAGCTTTCTTT.

The genes are TRBV9 and TRBJ2-1; TRBD2 agrees at 8 bases. Germline V CDR1 and CDR2: SGDLS, YYNGEE. The CDR3 has 16 residues. V was pared by 5 bases and J by 6 bases, with 13 bases of the junction left unmatched. The CDR3 DNA is TGTGCCAGCAGTCACCGTTCGAGCGGGGGTTTCAATGAGCAGTTCTTC. Translating gives CASSHRSSGGFNEQFF.

This clone showed up just once. V usage is TRBV27 and J usage is TRBJ1-1, with D unclear. Deletions cut 9 bases from V and 4 bases from J, with 15 bases between. Germline CDR1 MNHEY, CDR2 SMNVEV (reference sequence). The CDR3 is 13 residues long. CDR3 region: CASSDNRGTEAFF. CDR3 sequence (DNA): TGTGCCAGTAGTGACAATCGTGGCACTGAAGCTTTCTTT.

The chain uses TRBV2 and TRBJ2-7; the match to TRBD1 covers 7 bases. This CDR3 contains 15 residues. After removal of 2 bases from V and 1 base from J, the junction contained 5 bases not matched to a gene. Germline loops: CDR1 SNHLY, CDR2 FYNNEI. CDR3 DNA sequence: TGTGCCAGCAGTGAATACAGGGGTGCTTCCTACGAGCAGTACTTC. It translates to CASSEYRGASYEQYF.

This chain's CDR3 is CASSFGVTVSSYNSPLHF. In nucleotides, the CDR3 is TGTGCCAGCAGCTTCGGAGTGACAGTGAGCTCCTATAATTCACCCCTCCACTTT. The chain has TRBV7-9 and TRBJ1-6; D perhaps matches TRBD1 (5 bases). CDR1 SEHNR and CDR2 FQNEAQ come from the germline V gene (reference sequence). The CDR3 runs 18 residues. With 3 bases removed from V and 0 bases from J, the gap between germline ends came to 15 bases.